This T cell receptor beta chain was captured in a study of CD8+ T cells in alopecia areata. Points from the study as a whole: Lesional scalp displayed greater clonality than normal scalp, most notably in alopecia totalis/universalis. Between patients, shared TCR sequences were less clear than in mice. This was possibly due in part to HLA diversity in the patient population. Scalp samples also contribute reads from the resident alphabeta T cells found in normal skin.

Reverse transcribed after extraction, RNA yielded cDNA as the sequencing template. Sequenced by immunoSEQ multiplex PCR; TCRdb stores in-frame clones only, minus some. This repertoire shows about 14,000 clones, 50% to 60% found once; its top ten account for under 4%. By share, this clone ranks as medium-sized. Its antigen is undetermined. CD25+CD127- cells were sorted from CD4+ cells in roughly five patients. The investigators collected lesional scalp punch biopsies and peripheral blood from alopecia areata patients. CDR1 is SEHNR, CDR2 FQNEAQ, per germline (reference sequence). CDR3 length: 15 residues. Trimming cost V 1 base and J 1 base, with 8 bases left between them.

Material for sequencing was CD4+ Tregs sorted from blood. The sequence was obtained from a human donor with alopecia areata. This chain links TRBV7-9 with TRBJ2-1; D possibly uses TRBD1 or TRBD2 (5 bases each). The CDR3 DNA follows: TGTGCCAGCAGCTTAGGAGGGGAGTCCTACAATGAGCAGTTCTTC. It codes for CASSLGGESYNEQFF.